Listed here is a single T cell receptor beta chain. The record originates from a study of cytomegalovirus exposure and HLA in healthy donors. In the PCR, 60 Vbeta and 13 Jbeta primers were used. Measured with immunoSEQ multiplex PCR; TCRdb has only the in-frame clones, and not every one. The data contain 130,000 or so clones, 70% to 90% of them seen just once; the ten biggest clones take up 0.4% to 0.55%. The CDR3 length is 13 residues. The J segment lost 4 bases and the V segment lost 6 bases, leaving 0 bases of the junction unmatched. Germline V lookup: CDR1 MDHEN, CDR2 SYDVKM. This sequence joins TRBV28 and TRBJ1-6; 7 bases align to TRBD1. Sequencing was performed on PBMCs. The receptor's source is a middle-aged woman in good health and CMV-seronegative. Written as DNA, the CDR3 is TGTGCCAGCAGGGGACAGTATAATTCACCCCTCCACTTT. Protein sequence: CASRGQYNSPLHF. Based on the CDR3 plus reference TRBV28 and TRBJ1-6, the full variable domain is DVKVTQSSRYLVKRTGEKVFLECVQDMDHENMFWYRQDPGLGLRLIYFSYDVKMKEKGDIPEGYSVSREKKERFSLILESASTNQTSMYLCASRGQYNSPLHFGNGTRLTVT.